This T cell receptor beta chain is drawn from a study of T cells after yellow fever vaccination. For this clonotype: Its target is unknown.

TCR cDNA was made by 5'RACE template switching, adding a universal primer site and UMIs. MiXCR, applied by TCRdb to the 5' RACE reads, yields one record per CDR3 protein. The repertoire holds 550,000 to 750,000 distinct CDR3 sequences, with around an eighth as singletons. Germline V CDR1 and CDR2: DFQATT, SNEGSKA (reference sequence). V was cut by 6 bases and J by 4 bases, with 17 bases left in between. The CDR3 runs 14 residues. General study findings and limits: Contamination of FACS-sorted repertoires by abundant clonotypes from the bulk population could occur. Peak timing came faster in the weaker secondary response, day 5 versus 15. Across the CD4 and CD8 compartments, a small share of clonotypes was present in both.

This specimen consisted of PBMCs, obtained on the day of the yellow fever booster vaccination. This TCR came from a man aged 25 to 45 who received the YFV17D yellow fever vaccine. V is TRBV20-1 and J is TRBJ2-3; possible D gene TRBD2, 5 bases. This chain's CDR3 is CSAPAGGVSDTQYF. CDR3 DNA: TGCAGTGCCCCCGCGGGTGGAGTTTCAGATACGCAGTATTTT.